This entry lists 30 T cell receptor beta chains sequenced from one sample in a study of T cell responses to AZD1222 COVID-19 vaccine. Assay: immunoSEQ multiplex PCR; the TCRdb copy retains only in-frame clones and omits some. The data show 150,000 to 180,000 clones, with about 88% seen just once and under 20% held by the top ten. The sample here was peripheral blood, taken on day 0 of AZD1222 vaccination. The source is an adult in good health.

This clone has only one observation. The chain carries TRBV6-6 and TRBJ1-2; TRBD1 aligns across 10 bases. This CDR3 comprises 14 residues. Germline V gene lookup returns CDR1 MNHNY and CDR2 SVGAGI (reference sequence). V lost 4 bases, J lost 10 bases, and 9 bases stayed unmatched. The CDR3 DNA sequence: TGTGCCAGCAGTTCCTCAGAGACAGGGGGCGTCTACACCTTC. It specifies CASSSSETGGVYTF.

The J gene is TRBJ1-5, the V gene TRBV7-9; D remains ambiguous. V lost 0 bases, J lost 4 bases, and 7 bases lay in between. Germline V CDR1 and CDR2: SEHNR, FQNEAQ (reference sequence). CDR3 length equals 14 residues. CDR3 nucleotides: TGTGCCAGCAGCTTAGCGCATGGAAATCAGCCCCAGCATTTT. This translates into CASSLAHGNQPQHF.

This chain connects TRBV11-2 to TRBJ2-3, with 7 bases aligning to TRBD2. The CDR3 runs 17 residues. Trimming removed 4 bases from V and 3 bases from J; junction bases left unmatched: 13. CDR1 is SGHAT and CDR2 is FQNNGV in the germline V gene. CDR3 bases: TGTGCCAGCAGCTCTTTCCCGGACGGGGGGTGGACAGATACGCAGTATTTT. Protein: CASSSFPDGGWTDTQYF.

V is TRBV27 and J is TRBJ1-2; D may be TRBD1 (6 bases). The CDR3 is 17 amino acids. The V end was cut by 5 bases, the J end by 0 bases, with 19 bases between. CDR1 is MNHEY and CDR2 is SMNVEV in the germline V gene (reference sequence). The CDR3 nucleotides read TGTGCCAGCAGTCCTGGGCGTTACAGGGACGCTAACTATGGCTACACCTTC. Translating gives CASSPGRYRDANYGYTF.

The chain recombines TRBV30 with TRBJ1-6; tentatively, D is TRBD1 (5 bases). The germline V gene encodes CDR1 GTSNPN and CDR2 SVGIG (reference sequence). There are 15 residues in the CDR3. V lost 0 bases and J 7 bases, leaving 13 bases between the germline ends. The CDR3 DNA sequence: TGTGCCTGGAGTGTGGGACTGTTGTTGAATTCACCCCTCCACTTT. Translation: CAWSVGLLLNSPLHF. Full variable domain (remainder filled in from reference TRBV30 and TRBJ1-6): SQTIHQWPATLVQPVGSPLSLECTVEGTSNPNLYWYRQAAGRGLQLLFYSVGIGQISSEVPQNLSASRPQDRQFILSSKKLLLSDSGFYLCAWSVGLLLNSPLHFGNGTRLTVT.

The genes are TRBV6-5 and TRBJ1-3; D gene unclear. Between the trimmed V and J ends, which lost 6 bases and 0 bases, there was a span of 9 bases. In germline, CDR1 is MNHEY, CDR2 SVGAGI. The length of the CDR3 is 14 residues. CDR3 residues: CASRPRSSGNTIYF. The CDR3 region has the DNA TGTGCCAGCAGACCCAGGAGCTCTGGAAACACCATATATTTT.

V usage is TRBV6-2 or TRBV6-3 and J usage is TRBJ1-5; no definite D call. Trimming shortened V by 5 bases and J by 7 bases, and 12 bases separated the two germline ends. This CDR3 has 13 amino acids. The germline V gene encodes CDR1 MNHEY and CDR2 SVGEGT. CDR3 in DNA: TGTGCCAGCAGTCCCGACACCCGCCAGCCCCAGCATTTT. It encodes CASSPDTRQPQHF.

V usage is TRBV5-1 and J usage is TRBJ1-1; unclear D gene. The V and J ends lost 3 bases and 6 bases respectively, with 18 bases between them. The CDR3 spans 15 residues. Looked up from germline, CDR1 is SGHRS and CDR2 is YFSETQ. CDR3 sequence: CASSSTEGGMAEAFF. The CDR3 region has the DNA TGCGCCAGCAGCTCAACCGAGGGCGGTATGGCTGAAGCTTTCTTT.

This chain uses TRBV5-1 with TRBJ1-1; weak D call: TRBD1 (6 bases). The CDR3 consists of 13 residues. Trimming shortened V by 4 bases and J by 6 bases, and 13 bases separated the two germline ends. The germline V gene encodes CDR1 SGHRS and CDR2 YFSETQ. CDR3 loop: CASSRSGEAEAFF. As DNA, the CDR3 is TGCGCCAGCAGCCGCTCAGGGGAAGCTGAAGCTTTCTTT.

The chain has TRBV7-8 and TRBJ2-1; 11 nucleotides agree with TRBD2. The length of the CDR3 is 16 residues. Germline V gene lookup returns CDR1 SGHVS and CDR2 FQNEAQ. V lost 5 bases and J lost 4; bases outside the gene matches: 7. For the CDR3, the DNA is TGTGCCAGCAGCCTGCTAGCGGGGGGCCCATACAATGAGCAGTTCTTC. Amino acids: CASSLLAGGPYNEQFF.

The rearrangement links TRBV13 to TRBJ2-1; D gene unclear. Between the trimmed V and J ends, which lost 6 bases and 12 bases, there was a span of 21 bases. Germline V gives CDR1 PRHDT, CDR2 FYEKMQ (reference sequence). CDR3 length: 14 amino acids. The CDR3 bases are TGTGCCAGCAGGCCCGTCCCTGGGCTAGTTGGGCAGTTCTTC. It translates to CASRPVPGLVGQFF.

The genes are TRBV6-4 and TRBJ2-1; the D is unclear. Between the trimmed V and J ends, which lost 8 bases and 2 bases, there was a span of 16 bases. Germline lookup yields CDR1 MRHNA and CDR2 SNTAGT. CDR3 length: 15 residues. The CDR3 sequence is CASQTGVRAYNEQFF. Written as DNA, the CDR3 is TGTGCCAGCCAAACTGGGGTTCGGGCCTACAATGAGCAGTTCTTC.

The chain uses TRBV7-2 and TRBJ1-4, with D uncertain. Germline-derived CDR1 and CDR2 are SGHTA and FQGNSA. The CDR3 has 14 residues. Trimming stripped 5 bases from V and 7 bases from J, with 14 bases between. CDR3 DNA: TGTGCCAGCAGCCCCGTCGGTGATGGTGAAAAACTGTTTTTT. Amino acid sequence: CASSPVGDGEKLFF.

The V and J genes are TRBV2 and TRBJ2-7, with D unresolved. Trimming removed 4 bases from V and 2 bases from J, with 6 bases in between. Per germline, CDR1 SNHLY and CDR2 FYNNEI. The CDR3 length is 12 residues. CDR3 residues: CASSGLAYEQYF. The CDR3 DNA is TGTGCCAGCAGTGGTCTAGCCTACGAGCAGTACTTC.

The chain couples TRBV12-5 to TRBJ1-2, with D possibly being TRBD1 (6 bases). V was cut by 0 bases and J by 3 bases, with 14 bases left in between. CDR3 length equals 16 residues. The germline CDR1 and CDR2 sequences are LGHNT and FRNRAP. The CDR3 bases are TGTGCTAGTGGTTTGGTATTGGAGGGGGACGACTATGGCTACACCTTC. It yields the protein CASGLVLEGDDYGYTF.

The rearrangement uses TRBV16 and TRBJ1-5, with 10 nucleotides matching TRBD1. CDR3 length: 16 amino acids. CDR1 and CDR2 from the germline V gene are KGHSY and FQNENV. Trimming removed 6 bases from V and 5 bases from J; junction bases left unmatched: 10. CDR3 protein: CASRPLGTGVYQPQHF. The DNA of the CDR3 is TGTGCCAGCAGACCCTTAGGGACAGGGGTTTATCAGCCCCAGCATTTT.

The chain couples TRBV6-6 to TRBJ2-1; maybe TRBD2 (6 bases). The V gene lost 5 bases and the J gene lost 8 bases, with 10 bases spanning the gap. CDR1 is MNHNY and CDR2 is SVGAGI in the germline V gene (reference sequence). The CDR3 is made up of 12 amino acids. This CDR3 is CASSRLEDEQFF. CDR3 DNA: TGTGCCAGCAGTCGACTAGAAGATGAGCAGTTCTTC.

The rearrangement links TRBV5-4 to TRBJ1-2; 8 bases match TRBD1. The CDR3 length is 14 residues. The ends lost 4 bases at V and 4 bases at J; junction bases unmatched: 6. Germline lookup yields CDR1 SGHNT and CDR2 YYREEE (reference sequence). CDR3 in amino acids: CASSPTGELYGYTF. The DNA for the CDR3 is TGTGCCAGCAGCCCGACAGGGGAGCTCTATGGCTACACCTTC.

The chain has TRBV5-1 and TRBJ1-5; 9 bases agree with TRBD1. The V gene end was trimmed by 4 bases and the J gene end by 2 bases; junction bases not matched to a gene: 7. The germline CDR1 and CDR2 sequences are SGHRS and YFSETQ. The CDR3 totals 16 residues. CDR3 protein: CASSEGTGIGNQPQHF. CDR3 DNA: TGCGCCAGCAGCGAAGGGACAGGGATTGGCAATCAGCCCCAGCATTTT.

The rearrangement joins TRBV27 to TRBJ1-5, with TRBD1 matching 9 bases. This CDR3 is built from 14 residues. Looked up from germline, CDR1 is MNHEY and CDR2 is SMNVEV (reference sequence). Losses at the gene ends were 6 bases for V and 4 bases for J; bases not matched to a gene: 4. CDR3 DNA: TGTGCCAGCAGGACAGGGGGAAGTAATCAGCCCCAGCATTTT. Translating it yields CASRTGGSNQPQHF.

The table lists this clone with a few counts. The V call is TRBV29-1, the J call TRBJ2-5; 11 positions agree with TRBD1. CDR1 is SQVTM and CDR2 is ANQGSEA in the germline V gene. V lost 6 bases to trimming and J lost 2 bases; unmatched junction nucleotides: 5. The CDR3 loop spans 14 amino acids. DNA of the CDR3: TGCAGCGTCGGACAGGGGGCCTTACAAGAGACCCAGTACTTC. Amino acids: CSVGQGALQETQYF.

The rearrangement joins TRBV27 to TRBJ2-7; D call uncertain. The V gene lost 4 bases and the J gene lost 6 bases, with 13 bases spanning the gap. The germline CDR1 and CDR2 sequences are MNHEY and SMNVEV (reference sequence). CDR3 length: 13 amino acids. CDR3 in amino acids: CASSSRALSEQYF. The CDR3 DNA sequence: TGTGCCAGCAGTTCCCGGGCCCTTAGCGAGCAGTACTTC.

This CDR3 is CASSFGQFNSPLHF. CDR3 bases: TGTGCCAGCAGCTTTGGACAGTTTAATTCACCCCTCCACTTT. The rearrangement joins TRBV7-3 to TRBJ1-6; D possibly corresponds to TRBD1 (6 bases). Germline assignment: CDR1 SGHTA and CDR2 FQGTGA. This CDR3 spans 14 amino acids. The V end lost 3 bases, the J end lost 6 bases, and 9 bases lay between the germline ends. The entire variable domain, with the rest obtained from reference TRBV7-3 and TRBJ1-6, is as follows: GAGVSQTPSNKVTEKGKYVELRCDPISGHTALYWYRQSLGQGPEFLIYFQGTGAADDSGLPNDRFFAVRPEGSVSTLKIQRTERGDSAVYLCASSFGQFNSPLHFGNGTRLTVT.

The CDR3 DNA sequence: TGTGCCAGCAGTCCTACGCAGAGCGCTAACTATGGCTACACCTTC. It specifies CASSPTQSANYGYTF. The chain is built from TRBV7-3 and TRBJ1-2; no firm D call. Germline V gene sequence: CDR1 SGHTA, CDR2 FQGTGA. The CDR3 spans 15 residues. Deletions cut 6 bases from V and 0 bases from J, with 14 bases between.

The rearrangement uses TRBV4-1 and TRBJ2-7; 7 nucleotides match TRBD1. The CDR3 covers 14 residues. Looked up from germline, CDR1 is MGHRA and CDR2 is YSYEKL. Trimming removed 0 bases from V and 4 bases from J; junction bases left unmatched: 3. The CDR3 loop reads CASSQEQGIYEQYF. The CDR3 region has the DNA TGCGCCAGCAGCCAAGAACAGGGGATTTACGAGCAGTACTTC.

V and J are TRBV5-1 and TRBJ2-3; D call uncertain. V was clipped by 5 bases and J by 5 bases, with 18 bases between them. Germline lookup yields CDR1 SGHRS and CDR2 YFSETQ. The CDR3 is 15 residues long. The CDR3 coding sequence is TGCGCCAGCAGATCGAACATAGGGCTCGGAGATACGCAGTATTTT. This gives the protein CASRSNIGLGDTQYF.

CDR3 residues: CASTIGGNRVAMAFF. The CDR3 region has the DNA TGTGCCAGCACCATAGGGGGAAACAGGGTCGCCATGGCTTTCTTT. This chain links TRBV28 with TRBJ1-1, with D perhaps TRBD1 (6 bases). The CDR3 is 15 residues long. CDR1 is MDHEN, CDR2 SYDVKM, per germline. Trimming stripped 7 bases from V and 11 bases from J, with 26 bases between. The full variable domain, in which reference TRBV28 and TRBJ1-1 provide the parts outside the CDR3, is DVKVTQSSRYLVKRTGEKVFLECVQDMDHENMFWYRQDPGLGLRLIYFSYDVKMKEKGDIPEGYSVSREKKERFSLILESASTNQTSMYLCASTIGGNRVAMAFFGQGTRLTVV.

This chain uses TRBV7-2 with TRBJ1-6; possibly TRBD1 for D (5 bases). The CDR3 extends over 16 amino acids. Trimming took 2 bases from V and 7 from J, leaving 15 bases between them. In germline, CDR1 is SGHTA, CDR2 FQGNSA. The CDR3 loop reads CASSLLGPGQNSPLHF. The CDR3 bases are TGTGCCAGCAGCTTACTGGGGCCCGGGCAAAATTCACCCCTCCACTTT.

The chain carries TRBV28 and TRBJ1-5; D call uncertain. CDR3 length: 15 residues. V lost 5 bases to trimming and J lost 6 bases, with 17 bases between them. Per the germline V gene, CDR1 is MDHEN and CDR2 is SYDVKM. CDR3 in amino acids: CASSPAPWEGQPQHF. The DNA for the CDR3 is TGTGCCAGCAGTCCGGCCCCGTGGGAAGGTCAGCCCCAGCATTTT.

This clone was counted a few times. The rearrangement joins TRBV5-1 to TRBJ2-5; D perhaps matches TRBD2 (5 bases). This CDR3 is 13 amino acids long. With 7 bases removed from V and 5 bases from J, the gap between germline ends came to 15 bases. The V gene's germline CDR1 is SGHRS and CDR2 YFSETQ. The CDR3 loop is CASSRTGMETQYF. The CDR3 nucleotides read TGCGCCAGCTCCCGTACGGGGATGGAGACCCAGTACTTC. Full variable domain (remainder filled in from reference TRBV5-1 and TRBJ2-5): KAGVTQTPRYLIKTRGQQVTLSCSPISGHRSVSWYQQTPGQGLQFLFEYFSETQRNKGNFPGRFSGRQFSNSRSEMNVSTLELGDSALYLCASSRTGMETQYFGPGTRLLVL.